A single sample gave rise to the 2 T cell receptor beta chains below, sequenced in a study of cytotoxic CD8 clonotypes in ibrutinib-treated CLL. This table comes from immunoSEQ multiplex PCR, and its TCRdb copy is limited to in-frame clones, with some not included. This sample yields about 45,000 clones, of which around 73% are seen a single time; about 13% belongs to the top ten. The starting material was PBMCs, obtained after 12 months of ibrutinib treatment. These receptors were obtained from a human donor with chronic lymphocytic leukemia.

The chain recombines TRBV6-1 with TRBJ2-7; 7 bases match TRBD1. The CDR3 covers 14 residues. V shed 7 bases, J shed 2 bases, and the junction held 8 bases outside the gene matches. Germline assignment: CDR1 MNHNS and CDR2 SASEGT. The CDR3 here is CASTGTAGTYEQYF. Here the CDR3 DNA reads TGTGCCAGCACCGGGACAGCAGGGACCTACGAGCAGTACTTC.

V usage is TRBV30 and J usage is TRBJ2-5; D is undetermined. The CDR3 extends over 15 amino acids. Trimming removed 0 bases from V and 1 base from J, with 12 bases in between. In germline, CDR1 is GTSNPN, CDR2 SVGIG (reference sequence). The CDR3 DNA is TGTGCCTGGAGTGTGATGGCAGCCCCCCAAGAGACCCAGTACTTC. It specifies CAWSVMAAPQETQYF.